The 11 T cell receptor beta chains given below trace back to one sample, sequenced in a study of blood T cell repertoires in COVID-19. Measured with immunoSEQ multiplex PCR; TCRdb has only the in-frame clones, and not every one. The repertoire has 220,000 or so clones, roughly nine tenths of them found once; the top ten carry 3% to 3.5%. Sample: PBMCs or T cells enriched from blood (not recorded which). These receptors were collected from a woman under 30 in a cohort exposed to, infected with or recovered from COVID-19 (not recorded which).

The chain links TRBV27 to TRBJ2-5; 9 bases line up with TRBD1. This CDR3 is built from 16 residues. V shed 5 bases, J shed 5 bases, and the junction held 12 bases outside the gene matches. CDR1 is MNHEY, CDR2 SMNVEV, per germline (reference sequence). The CDR3 region is CASSLFKTGGQETQYF. CDR3 DNA: TGTGCCAGCAGTCTATTTAAGACAGGGGGACAGGAGACCCAGTACTTC.

The chain recombines TRBV19 with TRBJ2-7, with 8 nucleotides matching TRBD2. Germline V gene data show CDR1 as LNHDA and CDR2 as SQIVND (reference sequence). The CDR3 runs 15 residues. Trimming took 2 bases from V and 1 from J; bases not matched to a gene: 4. In DNA form, the CDR3 reads TGTGCCAGTAGTATATCGACTAGCGATTCCTACGAGCAGTACTTC. This codes for CASSISTSDSYEQYF.

This clone showed up many times. The V gene is TRBV6-5, the J gene TRBJ1-6, with D perhaps matching TRBD1 (5 bases). The CDR3 has 12 amino acids. Germline values: CDR1 MNHEY, CDR2 SVGAGI. Deletions cut 7 bases from V and 9 bases from J, with 10 bases between. The CDR3: CASKWQGSPLHF. The CDR3 bases are TGTGCCAGCAAGTGGCAGGGTTCACCCCTCCACTTT.

The gene calls are TRBV5-6 and TRBJ2-2, with D possibly being TRBD2 (6 bases). Germline V CDR1 and CDR2: SGHDT, YYEEEE. CDR3 length: 16 amino acids. The V and J ends lost 4 bases and 2 bases respectively, with 15 bases between them. This chain's CDR3 is CASSNRDSINTGELFF. CDR3 coding DNA: TGTGCCAGCAGCAATAGGGACTCGATTAACACCGGGGAGCTGTTTTTT.

The genes are TRBV4-1 and TRBJ1-2; possibly TRBD1 for D (5 bases). Looked up from germline, CDR1 is MGHRA and CDR2 is YSYEKL. V was pared by 0 bases and J by 5 bases, with 10 bases between. The CDR3 runs to 14 residues. The CDR3 sequence is CASSQDEGTYGYTF. In DNA, the CDR3 is TGCGCCAGCAGCCAAGATGAAGGGACTTATGGCTACACCTTC.

This chain connects TRBV5-4 to TRBJ2-1; 8 bases are a match to TRBD1. CDR1 is SGHNT, CDR2 YYREEE, per germline (reference sequence). This CDR3 has 14 amino acids. V was clipped by 0 bases and J by 4 bases; unmatched bases: 0. The chain's CDR3 is CASSLGQGYNEQFF. In nucleotides, the CDR3 is TGTGCCAGCAGCTTGGGACAGGGGTACAATGAGCAGTTCTTC.

The V call is TRBV4-1, the J call TRBJ2-7; the match to TRBD1 covers 7 bases. V lost 1 base to trimming and J lost 5 bases; unmatched junction nucleotides: 5. This CDR3 region has 14 residues. The V gene's germline CDR1 is MGHRA and CDR2 YSYEKL. The CDR3 region is CASSQGDSNNEQYF. DNA for the CDR3: TGCGCCAGCAGCCAAGGGGACAGTAACAACGAGCAGTACTTC.

In DNA, the CDR3 is TGTGCCAGCACCGGGGGGCGGACAGGGTCCAACAATGAGCAGTTCTTC. Translated, it gives CASTGGRTGSNNEQFF. This sequence joins TRBV9 and TRBJ2-1, with a possible D match to TRBD1 (8 bases). Per germline, CDR1 SGDLS and CDR2 YYNGEE. This CDR3 has 16 amino acids. V was trimmed by 6 bases and J by 5 bases, leaving 21 bases between them.

The V and J genes are TRBV27 and TRBJ1-2; D might be TRBD1 (6 bases). Looked up from germline, CDR1 is MNHEY and CDR2 is SMNVEV (reference sequence). The length of the CDR3 is 15 residues. Trimming shortened V by 6 bases and J by 4 bases, and 18 bases separated the two germline ends. CDR3 sequence reads: CASSAGGGTGYGYTF. The CDR3 DNA reads as TGTGCCAGCAGCGCTGGCGGGGGCACAGGCTATGGCTACACCTTC.

V gene TRBV5-5 combines with J gene TRBJ2-7, with 10 bases fitting TRBD1. Germline V gene data show CDR1 as SGHKS and CDR2 as YYEKEE (reference sequence). V lost 4 bases and J lost 2; bases outside the gene matches: 6. CDR3 length: 15 residues. CDR3 coding DNA: TGTGCCAGCAGCCTGTCCGGGACAGGGGCCTACGAGCAGTACTTC. Amino acid sequence: CASSLSGTGAYEQYF.

The genes are TRBV7-2 and TRBJ1-1; no definite D call. Trimming removed 1 base at V and 1 base at J, with 4 bases between. CDR1 SGHTA and CDR2 FQGNSA come from the germline V gene. There are 13 residues in the CDR3. This CDR3 reads CASSLVQNTEAFF. In DNA form, the CDR3 reads TGTGCCAGCAGCTTAGTCCAGAACACTGAAGCTTTCTTT.